This T cell receptor (beta chain) emerged from a study of OX40 agonist ivuxolimab in advanced cancers. V lost 5 bases to trimming and J lost 6 bases; unmatched junction nucleotides: 9. The CDR3 extends over 14 amino acids. The germline gives CDR1 SGDLS, CDR2 YYNGEE. Method: immunoSEQ multiplex PCR; TCRdb's copy keeps in-frame clones and lacks some. The sample records about 98,000 clones, around 88% being singletons. Sequenced here: CD4+ or CD8+ T cells sorted from blood, sampled in a trial of the OX40 agonist ivuxolimab. The chain combines TRBV9 with TRBJ2-3, with 7 bases identical to TRBD1. The TCR sequence derives from an adult with an advanced solid tumor such as melanoma, head and neck, liver or kidney cancer. The CDR3 reads CASSTGQPADTQYF. The CDR3 nucleotides read TGTGCCAGCAGTACGGGACAGCCCGCCGATACGCAGTATTTT.